Below are 25 T cell receptor beta chains sequenced from a single sample in a study of blood T cell repertoires in COVID-19. The table came from immunoSEQ multiplex PCR; TCRdb's copy has only in-frame clones and leaves some out. The sample has about 98,000 clones, approximately 82% seen once; the top ten hold around 4%. Sequenced sample: peripheral blood. The source is a man aged 60 to 75 with acute or convalescent COVID-19.

The J gene is TRBJ2-1, the V gene TRBV19, with 10 bases matching TRBD2. The CDR3 is 15 amino acids. Trimming took 5 bases from V and 1 from J; bases not matched to a gene: 2. In germline, CDR1 is LNHDA, CDR2 SQIVND (reference sequence). CDR3 DNA: TGTGCCAGTAGTGAGACTAGCGGGTCCTACAATGAGCAGTTCTTC. It encodes CASSETSGSYNEQFF.

This chain links TRBV3-1 (or the pseudogene TRBV3-2) with TRBJ2-3; 7 bases agree with TRBD2. V dropped 2 bases and J dropped 2; count of bases not matched to a gene: 4. This CDR3 spans 15 amino acids. Germline lookup yields CDR1 LGHDT and CDR2 YNNKEL (reference sequence). DNA of the CDR3: TGTGCCAGCAGCCAACGTCTAGCGGACACAGATACGCAGTATTTT. Amino acids: CASSQRLADTDTQYF.

In this sample, this clone turned up a few times. The V call is TRBV6-1, the J call TRBJ1-1; D unresolved. The germline V and J ends were trimmed by 3 bases and 1 base, with 6 bases remaining between them. CDR3 length: 13 amino acids. The germline V gene encodes CDR1 MNHNS and CDR2 SASEGT. The CDR3 here is CASSDLRNTEAFF. In DNA form, the CDR3 reads TGTGCCAGCAGTGACCTCCGGAACACTGAAGCTTTCTTT.

This clone appeared once. The V gene is TRBV11-3, the J gene TRBJ2-5, with D tentatively TRBD1 (8 bases). This CDR3 spans 15 amino acids. Trimming removed 8 bases from V and 3 bases from J, with 19 bases in between. In germline, CDR1 is SGHNT, CDR2 YENEEA. The CDR3 here is CASHTGGTGKETQYF. DNA of the CDR3: TGTGCCAGCCACACCGGGGGGACAGGAAAAGAGACCCAGTACTTC.

The chain is built from TRBV10-3 and TRBJ1-3; 10 bases line up with TRBD1. CDR1 is ENHRY, CDR2 SYGVKD, per germline. The junction had 2 bases not matched to a gene; V was cut back by 7 bases and J by 2 bases. The CDR3 loop spans 14 amino acids. The DNA for the CDR3 is TGTGCCATCAACGGACAGGGGGCTGGAAACACCATATATTTT. Translated: CAINGQGAGNTIYF.

The CDR3 spells CASSSRGQGAFF. The DNA of the CDR3 is TGTGCCAGCAGCTCTAGGGGGCAGGGAGCTTTCTTT. The chain recombines TRBV12-3 or TRBV12-4 with TRBJ1-1, with 7 bases lining up with TRBD1. V lost 6 bases, J lost 10 bases, and 8 bases stayed unmatched. The CDR3 contains 12 residues.

The chain is built from TRBV19 and TRBJ2-3; the match to TRBD2 covers 9 bases. Looked up from germline, CDR1 is LNHDA and CDR2 is SQIVND (reference sequence). The CDR3 is 13 amino acids. V dropped 6 bases and J dropped 6; count of bases not matched to a gene: 4. The CDR3 sequence is CASRGLARDTQYF. CDR3 nucleotide sequence: TGTGCCAGTAGGGGACTAGCAAGGGATACGCAGTATTTT. Drawing the rest from reference TRBV19 and TRBJ2-3, the complete variable domain is DGGITQSPKYLFRKEGQNVTLSCEQNLNHDAMYWYRQDPGQGLRLIYYSQIVNDFQKGDIAEGYSVSREKKESFPLTVTSAQKNPTAFYLCASRGLARDTQYFGPGTRLTVL.

This chain joins TRBV18 and TRBJ1-1, with 9 bases fitting TRBD1. The V segment lost 5 bases and the J segment 1 base; nucleotides outside the gene matches: 5. CDR1 and CDR2 from the germline V gene are KGHSH and LQKENI. The CDR3 runs to 15 residues. CDR3 bases: TGTGCCAGCTCAAGGACAGGGGACTCGAACACTGAAGCTTTCTTT. Translated, it gives CASSRTGDSNTEAFF.

The rearrangement uses TRBV4-1 and TRBJ2-3, with TRBD2 as a possible D gene (5 bases). Germline V gives CDR1 MGHRA, CDR2 YSYEKL. The length of the CDR3 is 18 residues. The V end was cut by 4 bases, the J end by 1 base, with 21 bases between. The CDR3 DNA sequence: TGCGCCAGCAGCCCACGTCGTGGGGTAGGGAGAGGCACAGATACGCAGTATTTT. Amino acids: CASSPRRGVGRGTDTQYF.

The chain links TRBV6-2 or TRBV6-3 to TRBJ2-2; TRBD2 might be the D (6 bases). The CDR3 covers 18 residues. Trimming stripped 0 bases from V and 2 bases from J, with 16 bases between. Germline CDR1 is MNHEY and CDR2 is SVGEGT. CDR3 coding DNA: TGTGCCAGCAGTTACTCGGGTCCGGGACTGCTAAACACCGGGGAGCTGTTTTTT. Translation gives CASSYSGPGLLNTGELFF.

This chain links TRBV27 with TRBJ1-1; TRBD1 is a possible D gene (5 bases). Germline lookup yields CDR1 MNHEY and CDR2 SMNVEV (reference sequence). Trimming left V 3 bases short and J 10 bases short, with 21 bases between. The CDR3 spans 15 residues. This CDR3 is CASSLGQGKNMGAFF. Written as DNA, the CDR3 is TGTGCCAGCAGTTTGGGGCAGGGTAAAAATATGGGAGCTTTCTTT.

The chain is built from TRBV9 and TRBJ1-1; D gene unclear. The germline V gene has CDR1 SGDLS and CDR2 YYNGEE. Trimming removed 0 bases at V and 10 bases at J, with 13 bases between. This CDR3 is built from 13 residues. The CDR3 DNA reads as TGTGCCAGCAGCGTAGAGGGAGGTAGAGTAGCTTTCTTT. Protein: CASSVEGGRVAFF. Full variable domain (rest looked up from reference TRBV9 and TRBJ1-1): DSGVTQTPKHLITATGQRVTLRCSPRSGDLSVYWYQQSLDQGLQFLIQYYNGEERAKGNILERFSAQQFPDLHSELNLSSLELGDSALYFCASSVEGGRVAFFGQGTRLTVV.

The chain joins TRBV2 to TRBJ1-1; 8 bases align to TRBD1. This CDR3 contains 13 residues. CDR1 SNHLY and CDR2 FYNNEI come from the germline V gene. Trimming at V came to 5 bases and at J to 7 bases, leaving 6 bases not matched to a gene. In DNA form, the CDR3 reads TGTGCCAGCAGTTTGACAGGGGACCTTGAAGCTTTCTTT. Its translation is CASSLTGDLEAFF.

The J gene is TRBJ2-2, the V gene TRBV5-1; TRBD2 agrees at 7 bases. The CDR3 length is 15 residues. Germline CDR1 SGHRS, CDR2 YFSETQ. V lost 4 bases and J lost 2; bases outside the gene matches: 5. Here the CDR3 reads CASSPRGVNTGELFF. The CDR3 coding sequence is TGCGCCAGCAGCCCCCGGGGGGTCAACACCGGGGAGCTGTTTTTT.

The rearrangement uses TRBV28 and TRBJ1-1, with D possibly being TRBD1 (6 bases). Trimming pared 3 bases from V and 5 bases from J, leaving 16 bases between. The CDR3 has 15 amino acids. The germline V gene encodes CDR1 MDHEN and CDR2 SYDVKM. CDR3 DNA: TGTGCCAGCAGTTTTTTCCAGGGGCGGGGGACTGAAGCTTTCTTT. The encoded protein is CASSFFQGRGTEAFF.

The rearrangement joins TRBV5-4 to TRBJ2-2, with 11 bases lining up with TRBD2. The V gene's germline CDR1 is SGHNT and CDR2 YYREEE (reference sequence). The CDR3 runs 17 residues. With 4 bases clipped from V and 1 base from J, the junction kept 6 bases outside the gene matches. CDR3 residues: CASSPGGTSGNTGELFF. The DNA of the CDR3 is TGTGCCAGCAGCCCGGGGGGGACTAGCGGGAACACCGGGGAGCTGTTTTTT.

The V call is TRBV5-1, the J call TRBJ1-2, with TRBD1 matching 8 bases. Germline CDR1 SGHRS, CDR2 YFSETQ. The junction had 18 bases not matched to a gene; V was cut back by 4 bases and J by 7 bases. There are 17 residues in the CDR3. CDR3 region: CASSPSPGTGSASGYTF. CDR3 in DNA: TGCGCCAGCAGCCCCAGTCCCGGGACAGGTTCGGCTTCTGGCTACACCTTC.

This chain uses TRBV25-1 with TRBJ2-5, with TRBD1 as a possible D gene (5 bases). Germline lookup yields CDR1 MGHDK and CDR2 SYGVNS. The CDR3 spans 14 residues. Trimming took off 2 bases at V and 4 bases at J, with 11 bases between the two ends. CDR3 DNA: TGTGCCAGCAGTGAACAGGGCGTCGGAGAGACCCAGTACTTC. Translating it yields CASSEQGVGETQYF. The full variable domain, in which reference TRBV25-1 and TRBJ2-5 provide the parts outside the CDR3, is EADIYQTPRYLVIGTGKKITLECSQTMGHDKMYWYQQDPGMELHLIHYSYGVNSTEKGDLSSESTVSRIRTEHFPLTLESARPSHTSQYLCASSEQGVGETQYFGPGTRLLVL.

The rearrangement uses TRBV21-1 and TRBJ2-2; TRBD1, the table's D call, lacks a check against the DNA. TRBV21-1 represents a pseudogene. The CDR3 consists of 15 residues. Here the CDR3 reads CASSKGGAHTGELFF. CDR3 DNA: TGTGCCAGCAGCAAAGGGGGCGCGCACACCGGGGAGCTGTTTTTT.

The rearrangement joins TRBV18 to TRBJ2-7; 7 nucleotides align to TRBD1. CDR1 is KGHSH, CDR2 LQKENI, per germline. The CDR3 runs to 13 residues. Trimming cost V 4 bases and J 2 bases; bases outside gene matches: 2. Written as DNA, the CDR3 is TGTGCCAGCTCACGGGACAGTACCTACGAGCAGTACGTC. This codes for CASSRDSTYEQYV.

This clone appeared a single time. The V call is TRBV19, the J call TRBJ2-2; 8 positions match TRBD2. Germline trimming cut 6 bases from V and 2 bases from J; bases unmatched to any gene: 2. Germline V gene data show CDR1 as LNHDA and CDR2 as SQIVND (reference sequence). CDR3 length equals 14 residues. CDR3 nucleotide sequence: TGTGCCAGTAGCGGGAGGGCAAACACCGGGGAGCTGTTTTTT. This gives the protein CASSGRANTGELFF.

The rearrangement uses TRBV14 and TRBJ2-3, with 8 positions matching TRBD2. Germline CDR1 reads SGHDN; CDR2 reads FVKESK. V was pared by 3 bases and J by 5 bases, with 10 bases of the junction left unmatched. The CDR3 is made up of 16 amino acids. For the CDR3, the DNA is TGTGCCAGCAGCCAGAGACTAGCGCGAATACAAGATACGCAGTATTTT. Amino acid sequence: CASSQRLARIQDTQYF.

This chain uses TRBV12-3 or TRBV12-4 with TRBJ1-1; TRBD1 matches at 8 bases. V was clipped by 6 bases and J by 7 bases; unmatched bases: 4. This CDR3 spans 12 amino acids. CDR3 protein: CASRSTGVEAFF. The CDR3 DNA reads as TGTGCCAGCAGGTCGACAGGGGTTGAAGCTTTCTTT.

The chain couples TRBV7-2 to TRBJ1-2; D is uncertain. V lost 0 bases and J lost 8, with 10 bases in between. CDR3 length: 13 residues. Looked up from germline, CDR1 is SGHTA and CDR2 is FQGNSA. CDR3 coding DNA: TGTGCCAGCAGCTTAGCCCCGGGTTCAGGCTACACCTTC. This gives the protein CASSLAPGSGYTF.

The chain carries TRBV28 and TRBJ1-2, with D tentatively TRBD1 (5 bases). Germline V gene lookup returns CDR1 MDHEN and CDR2 SYDVKM. The V and J ends lost 7 bases and 4 bases respectively, with 16 bases between them. CDR3 length: 14 residues. The CDR3 region has the DNA TGTGCCAGCACCCGGGGGGGAGCACGCTATGGCTACACCTTC. Amino acids: CASTRGGARYGYTF.